Listed below are T cell receptor beta chains from one sample, sequenced in a study of T cells in Graves' hyperthyroidism and ophthalmopathy. TCRdb fed the multiplex PCR reads into MiXCR, producing one record per CDR3 protein. The sample has about 480,000 distinct CDR3 sequences; around a fifth are singletons. Sample: blood. These receptors came from a woman aged 70-85 years with Graves' ophthalmopathy. Both conserved end residues are part of each CDR3. D genes are given only for firm matches. Part of the rows lack a size; the others show once, few, many or a class for expanded clones.

v_gene	abundance	j_gene	d_gene	CDR3aa	CDR3nt
TRBV5-1	-	TRBJ1-1	-	CASRKVGTEAFF	TGTGCCAGCAGGAAGGTGGGGACTGAAGCTTTCTTT
TRBV5-1	-	TRBJ1-5	-	CASSLVGDGNQPQHF	TGCGCCAGCAGCTTGGTTGGGGACGGCAATCAGCCCCAGCATTTT
TRBV27	few	TRBJ2-7	TRBD2	CASSLRGAGVYEQYF	TGTGCCAGCAGTTTAAGGGGAGCGGGAGTTTACGAGCAGTACTTC
TRBV7-2	few	TRBJ2-7	TRBD2	CATAEEVLAGVEQYF	TGTGCAACCGCGGAGGAGGTACTAGCGGGAGTCGAGCAGTACTTC
TRBV6-4	-	TRBJ2-1	TRBD2	CASSPRFSSGSSTAYNEQFF	TGTGCCAGCAGCCCCAGGTTCTCAAGCGGGAGCTCTACGGCGTACAATGAGCAGTTCTTC
TRBV10-2	few	TRBJ2-2	TRBD2	CASGRGDNTGELFF	TGCGCCAGCGGGAGGGGCGACAACACCGGGGAGCTGTTTTTT
TRBV2	many	TRBJ2-5	-	CASRVSPQETQYF	TGTGCCAGCAGGGTTAGTCCTCAAGAGACCCAGTACTTC
TRBV5-1	-	TRBJ2-3	TRBD2	CASSTRTSADTQYF	TGCGCCAGCAGCACCAGGACTAGCGCAGATACGCAGTATTTT
TRBV28	-	TRBJ2-3	TRBD1	CASEGGDTQYF	TGTGCCAGCGAAGGGGGCGATACGCAGTATTTT
TRBV19	few	TRBJ2-2	TRBD2	CASTMGLARTGELFF	TGTGCCAGTACTATGGGACTAGCTCGAACCGGGGAGCTGTTTTTT
TRBV19	-	TRBJ1-5	-	CASSILNQPQHF	TGTGCCAGTAGTATCCTTAATCAGCCCCAGCATTTT
TRBV6-1	few	TRBJ2-7	-	CASRKGPTGDSYEQYF	TGTGCCAGCAGGAAAGGCCCTACGGGAGACTCCTACGAGCAGTACTTC
TRBV6-1	few	TRBJ1-2	-	CASSAWSPDGYTF	TGTGCCAGCAGTGCTTGGAGTCCTGATGGCTACACCTTC
TRBV12-3/TRBV12-4	-	TRBJ2-4	-	CASSSSWDVAKNIQYF	TGTGCCAGCAGTTCCTCGTGGGACGTAGCTAAAAACATTCAGTACTTC
TRBV6-1	few	TRBJ2-3	-	CASRSQGTDTQYF	TGTGCCAGCAGATCACAGGGCACAGATACGCAGTATTTT
TRBV20-1	many	TRBJ2-5	-	CSARFAQETQYF	TGCAGTGCTCGCTTTGCGCAAGAGACCCAGTACTTC
TRBV19	many	TRBJ1-2	TRBD1	CASSLARGQASGLYGYTF	TGTGCCAGTAGTCTCGCGAGGGGACAGGCCTCCGGGCTATATGGCTACACCTTC
TRBV19	few	TRBJ1-1	-	CASSIRGVGTEAFF	TGTGCCAGTAGTATTCGAGGGGTCGGAACTGAAGCTTTCTTT
TRBV7-8	-	TRBJ2-7	-	CASSRQPVYEQYF	TGTGCCAGCAGCCGCCAACCAGTCTACGAGCAGTACTTC
TRBV5-1	-	TRBJ2-5	-	CASSLDQSPRQAGWYQETQYF	TGCGCCAGCAGCTTGGATCAATCCCCCAGACAGGCCGGCTGGTACCAAGAGACCCAGTACTTC
TRBV20-1	-	TRBJ2-7	-	CSARLTGRGPYEQYF	TGCAGTGCCCGACTTACCGGTAGGGGACCCTACGAGCAGTACTTC
TRBV14	-	TRBJ2-4	-	CASSKAGVGAKNIQYF	TGTGCCAGCAGCAAAGCCGGCGTGGGAGCCAAAAACATTCAGTACTTC
TRBV2	many	TRBJ2-1	-	CASTVGWGNEQFF	TGTGCCAGCACAGTGGGGTGGGGCAATGAGCAGTTCTTC
TRBV20-1	many	TRBJ1-1	-	CSAPLGPLNTEAFF	TGCAGTGCCCCTCTAGGGCCGTTGAACACTGAAGCTTTCTTT
TRBV6-2/TRBV6-3	-	TRBJ2-7	-	CASVTSSSYEQYF	TGTGCCAGCGTAACCAGTAGCTCCTACGAGCAGTACTTC
TRBV19	few	TRBJ1-4	-	CASSRDGLRTNEKLFF	TGTGCCAGTAGCCGGGACGGATTAAGGACTAATGAAAAACTGTTTTTT
TRBV12-5	-	TRBJ1-6	-	CASGLVGGANNSPLHF	TGTGCTAGTGGTTTGGTAGGGGGGGCCAATAATTCACCCCTCCACTTT
TRBV20-1	-	TRBJ2-1	-	CSAPSRGGEGYFSNEQFF	TGCAGTGCTCCCAGTCGTGGCGGAGAGGGCTATTTTAGCAATGAGCAGTTCTTC
TRBV24-1	few	TRBJ2-1	-	CATSDRTRGEYNEQFF	TGTGCCACCAGTGATCGAACGCGCGGAGAATACAATGAGCAGTTCTTC
TRBV12-3/TRBV12-4	-	TRBJ2-5	TRBD2	CASSLGGGSETQYF	TGTGCCAGCAGTTTGGGGGGAGGGTCGGAGACCCAGTACTTC
TRBV20-1	-	TRBJ2-7	TRBD1	CSAGRQGGDVRDEQYF	TGCAGTGCGGGGAGACAGGGGGGAGATGTTAGGGACGAGCAGTACTTC
TRBV12-3/TRBV12-4	-	TRBJ1-4	-	CASSFQTAGLNEKLFF	TGTGCCAGCAGTTTTCAGACAGCCGGACTAAATGAAAAACTGTTTTTT
TRBV7-9	many	TRBJ2-7	TRBD2	CASSSGTSGFYEQYF	TGTGCCAGCAGCTCAGGGACTAGCGGGTTTTACGAGCAGTACTTC
TRBV5-1	-	TRBJ1-1	TRBD1	CATRQGAVYTEAFF	TGCGCCACCCGACAGGGGGCTGTGTACACTGAAGCTTTCTTT
TRBV4-1	-	TRBJ2-1	-	CASSLRPGTGYNEQFF	TGCGCCAGCAGCCTCCGGCCAGGGACTGGTTACAATGAGCAGTTCTTC
TRBV15	few	TRBJ1-3	-	CATSRWTARDGNTIYF	TGTGCCACCAGCAGATGGACAGCCAGGGATGGAAACACCATATATTTT